This T cell receptor (beta chain) is drawn from a study of blood T cell repertoires in COVID-19. The overall study: PBMCs, B-cell-depleted T cells, or T cells were the source of the cDNA or gDNA that made up the material.

Authors' data handling: Estimation of nucleated cell counts was performed using reference gene primer amplification. Here immunoSEQ multiplex PCR was the method, and the copy in TCRdb shows in-frame clones only, minus some. That table gives V, J and clone size, and the DNA gave D and trimming. The sample records about 140,000 clones, 84% being singletons. This clone was counted once. The CDR3 has 14 amino acids. Germline V gene lookup returns CDR1 MDHEN and CDR2 SYDVKM. Trimming cost V 1 base and J 2 bases, with 9 bases left between them. The sample was peripheral blood. This chain links TRBV28 with TRBJ2-7, with D perhaps matching TRBD1 (5 bases). The TCR comes from a man aged 30 to 39 with COVID-19, enrolled during active disease. The chain's CDR3 is CASSLSGWTYEQYF. DNA of the CDR3: TGTGCCAGCAGTTTATCAGGGTGGACCTACGAGCAGTACTTC.